The 2 T cell receptor beta chains listed next were all sequenced from one sample in a study of cytomegalovirus exposure and HLA in healthy donors. In the PCR, 60 Vbeta and 13 Jbeta primers were used. TCRdb's copy holds only in-frame clones and misses some; the assay was immunoSEQ multiplex PCR. The sample lists about 89,000 clones, less than 85% occurring once. The specimen was PBMCs. The receptors derive from a male donor in good health and CMV-seronegative.

Worth noting for this clone: The junction differs from germline at one of its ends, possibly a read error. This chain links TRBV29-1 with TRBJ2-5; 10 bases are shared with TRBD1. The J call is uncertain, as TRBJ2-7 better fits the DNA end. The CDR3 extends over 14 amino acids. Germline-derived CDR1 and CDR2 are SQVTM and ANQGSEA. The CDR3 is CSVKDRGPNYEQYF. In DNA, the CDR3 is TGCAGCGTTAAAGACAGGGGGCCAAACTACGAGCAGTACTTC.

This clone came up once. The rearrangement joins TRBV4-3 to TRBJ1-3, with 9 bases fitting TRBD1. The CDR3 is made up of 20 amino acids. After removal of 3 bases from V and 0 bases from J, the junction contained 15 bases not matched to a gene. CDR1 LGHNA and CDR2 YSLEER come from the germline V gene. The CDR3 is CASSQGHGTGYLHSGNTIYF. CDR3 DNA sequence: TGCGCCAGCAGCCAGGGACATGGGACAGGGTATCTCCACTCTGGAAACACCATATATTTT.